This T cell receptor beta chain comes out of a study of glioma-infiltrating T cells. Using RNA template, CDR3s of TCR alpha and beta were amplified with iRepertoire arm-PCR. One-step reverse transcription and amplification started from approximately 100-400 ng of tissue mRNA or PBMC total RNA. Via MiXCR, TCRdb re-called the multiplex PCR reads, giving one row per CDR3 protein. This table holds approximately 140,000 distinct CDR3 sequences, about 25% found once. Study results and limitations: Only very few CDR3 sequences appeared in both tissue and blood. Tissue-blood divergence was below expectation in non-neoplastic patients, above in gliomas.

This clonotype was observed a few times. Its antigen is currently unknown. The source of this sequence is a human donor with low-grade glioma or glioblastoma, undergoing nonglioma brain surgery, or in good health (not recorded which). Sequencing used glioma tissue, nonneoplastic brain tissue, or PBMCs (not recorded which).

The CDR3 loop is CARSRGPSNEQFF. CDR3 nucleotides: TGTGCCAGGTCGCGGGGGCCGAGCAATGAGCAGTTCTTC. This sequence joins TRBV27 and TRBJ2-1, with D possibly TRBD2 on 7 matching bases. V was shortened by 9 bases and J by 6 bases, with 15 bases between the two germline ends. The germline CDR1 and CDR2 sequences are MNHEY and SMNVEV (reference sequence). The CDR3 is made up of 13 amino acids.